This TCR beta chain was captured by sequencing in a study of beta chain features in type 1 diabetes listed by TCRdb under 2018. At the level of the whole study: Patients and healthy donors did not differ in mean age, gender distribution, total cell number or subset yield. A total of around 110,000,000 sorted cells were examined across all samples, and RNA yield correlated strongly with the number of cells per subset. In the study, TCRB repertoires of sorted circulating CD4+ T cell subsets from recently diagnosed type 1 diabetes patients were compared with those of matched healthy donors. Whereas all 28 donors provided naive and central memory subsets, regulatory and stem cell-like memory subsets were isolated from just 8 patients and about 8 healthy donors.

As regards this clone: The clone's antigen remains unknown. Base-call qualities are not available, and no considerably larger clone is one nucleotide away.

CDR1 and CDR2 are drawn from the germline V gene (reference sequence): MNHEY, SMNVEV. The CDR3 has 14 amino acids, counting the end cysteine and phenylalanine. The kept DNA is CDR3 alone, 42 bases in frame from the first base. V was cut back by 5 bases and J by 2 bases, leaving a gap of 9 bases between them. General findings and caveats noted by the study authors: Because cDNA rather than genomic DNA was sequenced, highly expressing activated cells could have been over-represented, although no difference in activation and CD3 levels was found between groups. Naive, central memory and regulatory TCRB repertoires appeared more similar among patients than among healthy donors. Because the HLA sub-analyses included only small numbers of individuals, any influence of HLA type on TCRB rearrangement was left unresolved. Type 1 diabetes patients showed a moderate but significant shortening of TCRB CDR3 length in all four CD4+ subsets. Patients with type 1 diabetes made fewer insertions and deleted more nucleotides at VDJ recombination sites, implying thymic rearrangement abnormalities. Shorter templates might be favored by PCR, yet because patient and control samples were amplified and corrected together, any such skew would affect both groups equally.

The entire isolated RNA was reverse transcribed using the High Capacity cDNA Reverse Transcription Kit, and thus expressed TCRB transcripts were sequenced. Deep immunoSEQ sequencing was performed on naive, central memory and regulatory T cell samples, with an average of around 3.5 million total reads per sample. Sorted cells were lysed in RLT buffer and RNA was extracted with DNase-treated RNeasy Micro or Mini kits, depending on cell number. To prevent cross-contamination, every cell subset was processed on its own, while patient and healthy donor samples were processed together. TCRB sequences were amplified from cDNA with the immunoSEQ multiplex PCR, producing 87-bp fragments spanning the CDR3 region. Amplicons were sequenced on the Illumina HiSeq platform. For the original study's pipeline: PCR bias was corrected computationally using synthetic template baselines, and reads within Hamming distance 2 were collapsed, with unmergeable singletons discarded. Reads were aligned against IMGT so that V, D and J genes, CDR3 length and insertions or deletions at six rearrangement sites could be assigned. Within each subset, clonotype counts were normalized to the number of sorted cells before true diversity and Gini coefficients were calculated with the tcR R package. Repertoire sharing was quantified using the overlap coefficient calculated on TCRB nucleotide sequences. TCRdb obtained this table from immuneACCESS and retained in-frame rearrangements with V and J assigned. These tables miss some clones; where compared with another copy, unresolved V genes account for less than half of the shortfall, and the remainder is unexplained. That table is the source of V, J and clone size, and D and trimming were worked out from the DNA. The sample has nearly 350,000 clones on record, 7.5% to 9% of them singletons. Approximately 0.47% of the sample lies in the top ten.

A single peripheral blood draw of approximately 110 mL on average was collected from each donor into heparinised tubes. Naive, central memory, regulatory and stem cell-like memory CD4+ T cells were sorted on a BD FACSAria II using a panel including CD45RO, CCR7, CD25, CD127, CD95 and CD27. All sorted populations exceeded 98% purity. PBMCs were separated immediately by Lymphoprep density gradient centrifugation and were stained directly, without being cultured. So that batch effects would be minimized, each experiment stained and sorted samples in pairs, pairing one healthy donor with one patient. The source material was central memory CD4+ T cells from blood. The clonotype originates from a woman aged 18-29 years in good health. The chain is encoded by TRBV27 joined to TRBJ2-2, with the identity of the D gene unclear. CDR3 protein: CASSPRGNTGELFF. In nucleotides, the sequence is TGTGCCAGCAGTCCACGAGGAAACACCGGGGAGCTGTTTTTT.